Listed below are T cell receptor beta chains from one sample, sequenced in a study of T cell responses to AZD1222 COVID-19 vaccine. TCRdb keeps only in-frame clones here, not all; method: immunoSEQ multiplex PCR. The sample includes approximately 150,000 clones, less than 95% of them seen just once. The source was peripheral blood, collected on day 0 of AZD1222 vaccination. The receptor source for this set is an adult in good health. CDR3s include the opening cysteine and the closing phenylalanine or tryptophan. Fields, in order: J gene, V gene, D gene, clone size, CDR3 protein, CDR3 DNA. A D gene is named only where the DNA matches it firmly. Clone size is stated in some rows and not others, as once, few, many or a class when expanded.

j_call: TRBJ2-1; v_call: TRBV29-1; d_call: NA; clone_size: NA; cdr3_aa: CSGVGAYNEQFF; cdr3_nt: TGCAGCGGGGTGGGGGCTTACAATGAGCAGTTCTTC
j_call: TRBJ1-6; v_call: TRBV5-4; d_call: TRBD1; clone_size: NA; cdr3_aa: CASSKTGFGSPLHF; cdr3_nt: TGTGCCAGCAGCAAGACAGGGTTTGGATCACCCCTCCACTTT
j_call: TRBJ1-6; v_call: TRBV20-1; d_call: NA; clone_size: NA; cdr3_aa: CSASSSGDYNSPLHF; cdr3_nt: TGCAGTGCTAGTTCGTCGGGGGACTATAATTCACCCCTCCACTTT
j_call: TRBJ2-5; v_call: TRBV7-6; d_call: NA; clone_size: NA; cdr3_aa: CASSLAPGPRGETQYF; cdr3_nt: TGTGCCAGCAGCTTAGCGCCGGGCCCCAGGGGAGAGACCCAGTACTTC
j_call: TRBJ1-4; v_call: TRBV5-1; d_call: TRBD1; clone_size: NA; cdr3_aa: CASSYTGGNEKLFF; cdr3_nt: TGCGCCAGCAGCTATACAGGGGGTAATGAAAAACTGTTTTTT
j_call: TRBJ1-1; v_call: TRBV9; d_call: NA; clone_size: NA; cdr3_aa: CASSVATANTEAFF; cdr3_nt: TGTGCCAGCAGCGTAGCTACGGCGAACACTGAAGCTTTCTTT
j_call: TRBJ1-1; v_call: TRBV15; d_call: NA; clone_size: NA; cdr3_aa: CATSKEAGVMSTEAFF; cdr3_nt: TGTGCCACCAGCAAGGAAGCAGGGGTCATGAGCACTGAAGCTTTCTTT
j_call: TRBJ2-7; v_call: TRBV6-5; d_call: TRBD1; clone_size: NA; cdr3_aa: CASTLTGVYEQYF; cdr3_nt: TGTGCCAGCACCCTTACAGGGGTCTACGAGCAGTACTTC
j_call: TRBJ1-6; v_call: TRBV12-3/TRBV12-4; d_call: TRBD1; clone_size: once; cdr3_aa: CASTPGQISPLHF; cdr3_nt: TGTGCCAGCACCCCGGGACAGATTTCACCCCTCCACTTT
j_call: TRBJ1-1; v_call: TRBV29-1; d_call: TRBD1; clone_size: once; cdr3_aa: CSGDRDTEAFF; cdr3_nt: TGCAGCGGGGACAGGGACACTGAAGCTTTCTTT
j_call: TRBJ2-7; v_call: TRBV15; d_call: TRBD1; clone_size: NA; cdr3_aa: CATSSLTGVEEQYF; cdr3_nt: TGTGCCACCAGCTCGCTGACAGGGGTAGAGGAGCAGTACTTC
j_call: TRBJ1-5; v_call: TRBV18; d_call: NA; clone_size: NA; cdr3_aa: CASSPADRTQPQHF; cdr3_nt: TGTGCCAGCTCACCCGCCGACAGGACCCAGCCCCAGCATTTT
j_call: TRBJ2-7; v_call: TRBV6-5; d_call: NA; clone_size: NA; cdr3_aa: CASAETRGEQYF; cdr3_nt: TGTGCCAGCGCAGAGACCCGCGGCGAGCAGTACTTC
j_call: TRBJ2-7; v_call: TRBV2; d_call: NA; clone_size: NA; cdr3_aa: CASSEQSYEQYF; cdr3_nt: TGTGCCAGCAGTGAGCAGTCCTACGAGCAGTACTTC
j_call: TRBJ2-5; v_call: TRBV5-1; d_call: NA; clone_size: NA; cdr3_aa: CASSLDQETQYF; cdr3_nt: TGCGCCAGCAGCTTAGACCAAGAGACCCAGTACTTC
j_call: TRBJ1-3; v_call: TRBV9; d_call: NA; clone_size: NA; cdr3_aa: CASEGSGNTIYF; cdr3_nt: TGTGCCAGTGAGGGGTCAGGAAACACCATATATTTT
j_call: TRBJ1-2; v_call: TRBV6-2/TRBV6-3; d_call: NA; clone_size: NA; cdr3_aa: CASSTLSPAKGYGYTF; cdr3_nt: TGTGCCAGCAGTACCCTCTCTCCGGCCAAAGGCTATGGCTACACCTTC
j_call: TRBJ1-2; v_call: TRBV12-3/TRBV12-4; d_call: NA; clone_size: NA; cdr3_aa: CASSRDNYGYTF; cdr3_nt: TGTGCCAGCAGCCGGGACAACTATGGCTACACCTTC
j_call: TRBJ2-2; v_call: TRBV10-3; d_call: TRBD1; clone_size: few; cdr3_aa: CAISFSGQAGGELFF; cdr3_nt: TGTGCCATCAGTTTTTCCGGACAGGCGGGCGGGGAGCTGTTTTTT
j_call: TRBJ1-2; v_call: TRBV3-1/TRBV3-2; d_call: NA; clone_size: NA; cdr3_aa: CASSPTKQGNYGYTF; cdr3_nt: TGTGCCAGCAGCCCAACAAAGCAGGGGAACTATGGCTACACCTTC
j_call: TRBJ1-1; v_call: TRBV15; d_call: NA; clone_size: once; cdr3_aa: CATSRSGRLSEAFF; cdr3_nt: TGTGCCACCAGCAGGTCAGGGCGACTCTCCGAAGCTTTCTTT
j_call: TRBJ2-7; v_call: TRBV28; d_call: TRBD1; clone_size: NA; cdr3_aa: CASSSGQSSYEQYF; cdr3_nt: TGTGCCAGCAGTTCGGGACAGAGCTCCTACGAGCAGTACTTC
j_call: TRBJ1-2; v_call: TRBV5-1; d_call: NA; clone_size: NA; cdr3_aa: CASSAATAQSLGYTF; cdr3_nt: TGCGCCAGCTCCGCGGCCACCGCACAATCCCTTGGCTACACCTTC
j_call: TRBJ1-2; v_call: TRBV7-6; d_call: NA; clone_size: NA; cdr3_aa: CASSGGPLGSHGYTF; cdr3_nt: TGTGCCAGCAGCGGAGGACCTCTAGGGAGTCATGGCTACACCTTC
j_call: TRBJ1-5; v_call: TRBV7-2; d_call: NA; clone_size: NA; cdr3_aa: CASSYATGINQPQHF; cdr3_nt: TGTGCCAGCAGCTACGCGACGGGGATCAATCAGCCCCAGCATTTT
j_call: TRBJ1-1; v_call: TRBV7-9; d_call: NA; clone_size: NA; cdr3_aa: CASSLPGAGHTEAFF; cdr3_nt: TGTGCCAGCAGCTTGCCCGGGGCTGGGCACACTGAAGCTTTCTTT